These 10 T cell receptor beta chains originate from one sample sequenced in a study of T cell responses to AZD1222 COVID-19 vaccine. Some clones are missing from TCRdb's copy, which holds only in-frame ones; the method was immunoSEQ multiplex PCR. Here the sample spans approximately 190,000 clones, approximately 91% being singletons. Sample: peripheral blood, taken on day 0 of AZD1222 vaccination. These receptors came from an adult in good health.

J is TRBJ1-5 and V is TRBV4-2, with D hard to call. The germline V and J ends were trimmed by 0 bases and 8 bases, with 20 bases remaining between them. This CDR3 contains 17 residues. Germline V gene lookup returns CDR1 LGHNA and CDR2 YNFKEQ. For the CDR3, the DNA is TGTGCCAGCAGCCAAGAAATATGGTCGGCAGGCTTTGAGCCCCAGCATTTT. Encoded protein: CASSQEIWSAGFEPQHF.

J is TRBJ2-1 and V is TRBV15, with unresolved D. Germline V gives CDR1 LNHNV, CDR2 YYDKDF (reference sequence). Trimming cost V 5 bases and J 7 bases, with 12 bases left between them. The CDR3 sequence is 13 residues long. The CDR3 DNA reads TGTGCCACCAGCGGACCAAGGCCTAATGAGCAGTTCTTC. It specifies CATSGPRPNEQFF.

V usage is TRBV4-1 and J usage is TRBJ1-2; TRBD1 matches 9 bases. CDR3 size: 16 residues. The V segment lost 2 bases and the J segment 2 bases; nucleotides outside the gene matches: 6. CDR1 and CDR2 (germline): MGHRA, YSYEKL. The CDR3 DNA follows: TGCGCCAGCAGCCAATTCACGGACAGGGGCAACTATGGCTACACCTTC. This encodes CASSQFTDRGNYGYTF.

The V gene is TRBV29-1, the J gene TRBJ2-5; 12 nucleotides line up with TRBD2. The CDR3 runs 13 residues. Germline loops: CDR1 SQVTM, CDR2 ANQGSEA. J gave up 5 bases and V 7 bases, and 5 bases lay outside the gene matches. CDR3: CSGTSGRLETQYF. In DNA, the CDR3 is TGCAGCGGTACTAGCGGGAGGCTGGAGACCCAGTACTTC.

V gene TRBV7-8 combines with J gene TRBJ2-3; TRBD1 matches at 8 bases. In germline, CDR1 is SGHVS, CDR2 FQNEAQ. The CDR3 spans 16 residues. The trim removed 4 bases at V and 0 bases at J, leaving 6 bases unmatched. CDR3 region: CASSYRDRISTDTQYF. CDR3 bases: TGTGCCAGCAGCTACCGGGACAGGATTAGCACAGATACGCAGTATTTT.

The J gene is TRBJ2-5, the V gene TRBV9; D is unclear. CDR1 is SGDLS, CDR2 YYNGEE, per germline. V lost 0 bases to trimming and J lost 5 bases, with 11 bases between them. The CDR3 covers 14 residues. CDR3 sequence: CASSVASPSETQYF. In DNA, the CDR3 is TGTGCCAGCAGCGTAGCCAGCCCCTCGGAGACCCAGTACTTC.

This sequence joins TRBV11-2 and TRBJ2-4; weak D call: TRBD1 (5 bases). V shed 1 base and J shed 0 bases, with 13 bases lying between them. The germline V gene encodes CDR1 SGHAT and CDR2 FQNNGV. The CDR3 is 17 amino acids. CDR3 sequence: CASSLAGAGIAKNIQYF. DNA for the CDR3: TGTGCCAGCAGCTTAGCCGGCGCAGGGATAGCCAAAAACATTCAGTACTTC.

The CDR3 loop reads CASSLDFDSEAFF. DNA for the CDR3: TGTGCCAGCAGTTTAGATTTTGATTCTGAAGCTTTCTTT. This chain joins TRBV12-3 or TRBV12-4 and TRBJ1-1; no firm D call. This CDR3 region has 13 residues. The V end lost 1 base, the J end lost 6 bases, and 9 bases lay between the germline ends.

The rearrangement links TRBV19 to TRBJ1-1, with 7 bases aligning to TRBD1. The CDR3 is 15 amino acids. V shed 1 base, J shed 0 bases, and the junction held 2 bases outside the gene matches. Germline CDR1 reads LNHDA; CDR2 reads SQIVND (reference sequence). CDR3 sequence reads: CASSIGTGLNTEAFF. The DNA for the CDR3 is TGTGCCAGTAGTATAGGGACAGGCCTGAACACTGAAGCTTTCTTT.

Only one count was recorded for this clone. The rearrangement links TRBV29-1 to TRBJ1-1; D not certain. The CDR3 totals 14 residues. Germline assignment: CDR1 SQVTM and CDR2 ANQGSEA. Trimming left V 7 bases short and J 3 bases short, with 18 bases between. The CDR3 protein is CSADRGRADTEAFF. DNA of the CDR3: TGCAGCGCTGACCGTGGGAGGGCGGACACTGAAGCTTTCTTT.